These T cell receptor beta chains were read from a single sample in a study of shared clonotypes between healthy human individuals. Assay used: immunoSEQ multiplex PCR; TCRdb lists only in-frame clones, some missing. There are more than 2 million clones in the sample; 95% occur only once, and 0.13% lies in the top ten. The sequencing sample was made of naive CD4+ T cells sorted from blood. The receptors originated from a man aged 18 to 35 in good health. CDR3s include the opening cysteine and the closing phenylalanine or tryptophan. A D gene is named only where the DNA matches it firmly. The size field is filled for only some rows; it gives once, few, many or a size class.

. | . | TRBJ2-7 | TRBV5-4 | CASSLVPYEQYF | TGTGCCAGCAGCTTGGTACCCTACGAGCAGTACTTC
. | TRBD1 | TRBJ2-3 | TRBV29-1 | CSARTGGVDTQYF | TGCAGCGCCCGGACAGGGGGCGTAGATACGCAGTATTTT
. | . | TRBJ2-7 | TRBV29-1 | CSGLDRTYEQYF | TGCAGCGGATTAGACAGAACCTACGAGCAGTACTTC
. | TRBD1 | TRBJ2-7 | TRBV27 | CASSRPDRAYEQYF | TGTGCCAGCAGTCGGCCGGACAGGGCCTACGAGCAGTACTTC
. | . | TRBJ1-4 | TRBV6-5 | CASSGGARNEKLFF | TGTGCCAGCAGTGGGGGGGCGCGGAATGAAAAACTGTTTTTT
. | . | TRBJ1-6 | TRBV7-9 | CASSTQGVLLNSPLHF | TGTGCCAGCAGCACCCAGGGAGTCCTATTGAATTCACCCCTCCACTTT
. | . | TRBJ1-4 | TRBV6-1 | CASSVGELEKLFF | TGTGCCAGCAGTGTCGGGGAGCTCGAAAAACTGTTTTTT
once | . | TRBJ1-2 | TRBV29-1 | CSVGRQNYGYTF | TGCAGCGTTGGGCGGCAGAACTATGGCTACACCTTC
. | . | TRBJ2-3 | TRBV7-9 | CASSVKPSGRMSDTQYF | TGTGCCAGCAGCGTAAAACCTTCCGGGCGAATGTCGGATACGCAGTATTTT
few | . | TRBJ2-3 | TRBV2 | CASSVRDSGTDTQYF | TGTGCCAGCAGTGTCCGGGACTCCGGCACAGATACGCAGTATTTT